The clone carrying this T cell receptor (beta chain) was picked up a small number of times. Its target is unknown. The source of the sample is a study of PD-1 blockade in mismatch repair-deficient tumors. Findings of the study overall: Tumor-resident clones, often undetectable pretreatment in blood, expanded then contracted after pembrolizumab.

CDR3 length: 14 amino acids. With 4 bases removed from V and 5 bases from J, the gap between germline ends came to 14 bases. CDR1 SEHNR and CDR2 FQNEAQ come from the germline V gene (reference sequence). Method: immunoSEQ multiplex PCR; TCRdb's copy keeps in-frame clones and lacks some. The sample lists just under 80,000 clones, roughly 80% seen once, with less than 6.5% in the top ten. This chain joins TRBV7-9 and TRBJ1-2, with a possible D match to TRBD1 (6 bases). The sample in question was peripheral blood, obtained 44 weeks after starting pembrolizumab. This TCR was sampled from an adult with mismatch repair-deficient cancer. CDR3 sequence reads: CASSSSGDIYGYTF. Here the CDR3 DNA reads TGTGCCAGCAGCTCCTCAGGGGACATTTATGGCTACACCTTC.